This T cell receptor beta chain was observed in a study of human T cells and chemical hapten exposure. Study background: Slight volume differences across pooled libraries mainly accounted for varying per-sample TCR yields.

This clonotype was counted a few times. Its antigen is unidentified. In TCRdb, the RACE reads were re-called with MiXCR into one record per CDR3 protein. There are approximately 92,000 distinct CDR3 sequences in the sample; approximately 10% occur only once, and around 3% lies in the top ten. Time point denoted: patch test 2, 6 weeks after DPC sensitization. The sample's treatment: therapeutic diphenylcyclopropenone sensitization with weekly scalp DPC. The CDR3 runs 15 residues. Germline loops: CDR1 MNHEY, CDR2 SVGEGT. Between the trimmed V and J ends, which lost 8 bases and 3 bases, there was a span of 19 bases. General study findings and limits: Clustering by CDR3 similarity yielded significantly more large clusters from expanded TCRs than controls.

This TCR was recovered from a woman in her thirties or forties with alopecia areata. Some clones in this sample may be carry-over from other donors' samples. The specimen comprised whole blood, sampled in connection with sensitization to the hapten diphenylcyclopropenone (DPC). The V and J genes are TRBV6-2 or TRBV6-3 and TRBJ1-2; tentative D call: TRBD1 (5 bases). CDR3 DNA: TGTGCCAGCGGGCGCCTTGGGGGTGGCGACTATGGCTACACCTTC. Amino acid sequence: CASGRLGGGDYGYTF.